This is a list of T cell receptor beta chains from one sample in a study of blood T cell repertoires in COVID-19. Sequencing used immunoSEQ multiplex PCR; TCRdb keeps in-frame clones, though not all of them. The data show under 100,000 clones, roughly four fifths seen once. The specimen was peripheral blood. The source is a human donor in a cohort sampled during active COVID-19. Each CDR3 is given with its conserved first and last residue. A D gene is named only where the DNA matches it firmly. Expanded clones get a size class; other rows say once, few or many, or leave the size out.

J gene: TRBJ1-6
D gene: TRBD1
clone size: few
V gene: TRBV9
CDR3 DNA: TGTGCCAGCAGCCCCGGACAGGGCGGGAATTCACCCCTCCACTTT
CDR3 protein: CASSPGQGGNSPLHF

J gene: TRBJ1-2
D gene: NA
clone size: NA
V gene: TRBV6-1
CDR3 DNA: TGTGCCAGCAGTGATCAGGGTGGCTATGGCTACACCTTC
CDR3 protein: CASSDQGGYGYTF

J gene: TRBJ2-7
D gene: NA
clone size: once
V gene: TRBV5-1
CDR3 DNA: TGCGCCAGCAGCCCGGGCGGACAGAGCTCCTACGAGCAGTACTTC
CDR3 protein: CASSPGGQSSYEQYF

J gene: TRBJ2-1
D gene: TRBD1
clone size: NA
V gene: TRBV6-2/TRBV6-3
CDR3 DNA: TGTGCCAGCAGTTCCGGGACAGGGGATCGCGGGCGGCGGAATGAGCAGTTCTTC
CDR3 protein: CASSSGTGDRGRRNEQFF

J gene: TRBJ1-2
D gene: TRBD1
clone size: NA
V gene: TRBV10-3
CDR3 DNA: TGTGCCATCAGTGAGAAGGCGGACAGGGGCTACTATGGCTACACCTTC
CDR3 protein: CAISEKADRGYYGYTF

J gene: TRBJ2-5
D gene: NA
clone size: NA
V gene: TRBV6-5
CDR3 DNA: TGTGCCAGCAGCCACCGGGGGGCGCAAGAGACCCAGTACTTC
CDR3 protein: CASSHRGAQETQYF

J gene: TRBJ2-5
D gene: TRBD2
clone size: NA
V gene: TRBV6-6
CDR3 DNA: TGTGCCACCCTAGCGGGGGGGCGTGAGACCCAGTACTTC
CDR3 protein: CATLAGGRETQYF

J gene: TRBJ2-1
D gene: TRBD2
clone size: once
V gene: TRBV5-1
CDR3 DNA: TGCGCCAGCAGCTTGGAGACTAGCGGGCTGGATGAGCAGTTCTTC
CDR3 protein: CASSLETSGLDEQFF

J gene: TRBJ1-2
D gene: NA
clone size: once
V gene: TRBV4-1
CDR3 DNA: TGCGCCAGCAGGGGCGACATGATTGATGGCTACACCTTC
CDR3 protein: CASRGDMIDGYTF

J gene: TRBJ1-1
D gene: NA
clone size: NA
V gene: TRBV11-2
CDR3 DNA: TGTGCCAGCAGCTTAGATCTGCAGGGAGGGGCTTTCTTT
CDR3 protein: CASSLDLQGGAFF

J gene: TRBJ2-7
D gene: TRBD2
clone size: NA
V gene: TRBV12-5
CDR3 DNA: TGTGCTAGTGGTTTGGAACTAGCGGGGGGATACTTC
CDR3 protein: CASGLELAGGYF

J gene: TRBJ2-4
D gene: NA
clone size: few
V gene: TRBV28
CDR3 DNA: TGTGCCAGCAGTTCGCCTAGGGAGCCCCTAGCCAAAAACATTCAGTACTTC
CDR3 protein: CASSSPREPLAKNIQYF

J gene: TRBJ2-3
D gene: NA
clone size: NA
V gene: TRBV14
CDR3 DNA: TGTGCCAGCAGCCAGCCCTCGCTGAGGCGGGGGCACAACACAGATACGCAGTATTTT
CDR3 protein: CASSQPSLRRGHNTDTQYF

J gene: TRBJ1-5
D gene: NA
clone size: NA
V gene: TRBV18
CDR3 DNA: TGTGCCAGCTCACTAACAGGGATTAGCAATCAGCCCCAGCATTTT
CDR3 protein: CASSLTGISNQPQHF

J gene: TRBJ2-2
D gene: NA
clone size: NA
V gene: TRBV14
CDR3 DNA: TGTGCCAGCAGCCCACAGTTCACCGGGGAGCTGTTTTTT
CDR3 protein: CASSPQFTGELFF

J gene: TRBJ1-5
D gene: NA
clone size: NA
V gene: TRBV10-3
CDR3 DNA: TGTGCCATCAGCCAGGGTGTAGGGGATCAGCCCCAGCATTTT
CDR3 protein: CAISQGVGDQPQHF

J gene: TRBJ2-1
D gene: NA
clone size: NA
V gene: TRBV5-1
CDR3 DNA: TGCGCCAGCAGCTCCGGGACTGGATTCAATGAGCAGTTCTTC
CDR3 protein: CASSSGTGFNEQFF

J gene: TRBJ2-7
D gene: NA
clone size: NA
V gene: TRBV29-1
CDR3 DNA: TGCAGCGTTGATGGGCAGAACTACGAGCAGTACTTC
CDR3 protein: CSVDGQNYEQYF

J gene: TRBJ1-2
D gene: NA
clone size: NA
V gene: TRBV18
CDR3 DNA: TGTGCCAGCTCACCATTCGCAGGACATCAAAACTATGGCTACACCTTC
CDR3 protein: CASSPFAGHQNYGYTF

J gene: TRBJ1-2
D gene: NA
clone size: NA
V gene: TRBV6-1
CDR3 DNA: TGTGCCAGCAGTGAAGCGTTGGGAGGGGACCTGCGTGGCTACACCTTC
CDR3 protein: CASSEALGGDLRGYTF

J gene: TRBJ1-2
D gene: TRBD1
clone size: NA
V gene: TRBV4-1
CDR3 DNA: TGCGCCAGCAGCCAAAGGGACAGAGGGTTTGACTATGGCTACACCTTC
CDR3 protein: CASSQRDRGFDYGYTF

J gene: TRBJ2-2
D gene: NA
clone size: NA
V gene: TRBV5-1
CDR3 DNA: TGCGCCAGCAGCTTGGCCCTGGGGGCTAAGAATGCCGGGGAGCTGTTTTTT
CDR3 protein: CASSLALGAKNAGELFF

J gene: TRBJ2-3
D gene: NA
clone size: NA
V gene: TRBV12-5
CDR3 DNA: TGTGCTAGTGGTTTGGTACATGGGCCGAACCTAAGAGATACGCAGTATTTT
CDR3 protein: CASGLVHGPNLRDTQYF

J gene: TRBJ1-2
D gene: TRBD1
clone size: NA
V gene: TRBV28
CDR3 DNA: TGTGCCAGCAGTTTGGCCGGGACAGCCGGGGGCTATGGCTACACCTTC
CDR3 protein: CASSLAGTAGGYGYTF

J gene: TRBJ1-1
D gene: NA
clone size: NA
V gene: TRBV5-1
CDR3 DNA: TGCGCCAGCAGCTTTAGGGGTGTGGACACTGAAGCTTTCTTT
CDR3 protein: CASSFRGVDTEAFF

J gene: TRBJ2-7
D gene: TRBD2
clone size: NA
V gene: TRBV10-2
CDR3 DNA: TGCGCCAGCAGGGCTAGCGGGGGTGTTTCCGAGCAGTACTTC
CDR3 protein: CASRASGGVSEQYF

J gene: TRBJ1-4
D gene: NA
clone size: NA
V gene: TRBV19
CDR3 DNA: TGTGCCAGTAGCCCTTGGGGGGGTACTAATGAAAAACTGTTTTTT
CDR3 protein: CASSPWGGTNEKLFF

J gene: TRBJ2-2
D gene: NA
clone size: NA
V gene: TRBV6-2/TRBV6-3
CDR3 DNA: TGTGCCAGCAGTTACCGGCCAGGGCAAGGGGAGCTGTTTTTT
CDR3 protein: CASSYRPGQGELFF

J gene: TRBJ1-5
D gene: TRBD1
clone size: many
V gene: TRBV9
CDR3 DNA: TGTGCCAGCAGCCCTTGGGGGGACAGCGATCAGCCCCAGCATTTT
CDR3 protein: CASSPWGDSDQPQHF

J gene: TRBJ2-7
D gene: NA
clone size: NA
V gene: TRBV19
CDR3 DNA: TGTGCCAGTTCCGTTTGGGGGGACTCCTACGAGCAGTACTTC
CDR3 protein: CASSVWGDSYEQYF

J gene: TRBJ2-5
D gene: TRBD2
clone size: NA
V gene: TRBV11-1
CDR3 DNA: TGTGCCAGCAGTCGCGGGGGGCATGAGACCCAGTACTTC
CDR3 protein: CASSRGGHETQYF

J gene: TRBJ2-7
D gene: TRBD1
clone size: NA
V gene: TRBV6-2/TRBV6-3
CDR3 DNA: TGTGCCAGCAGTCGGACAGGGGTCGCCTACGAGCAGTACTTC
CDR3 protein: CASSRTGVAYEQYF

J gene: TRBJ1-3
D gene: TRBD1
clone size: NA
V gene: TRBV9
CDR3 DNA: TGTGCCAGCAGCCCCAGCAGGGGGTCCTCTGGAAACACCATATATTTT
CDR3 protein: CASSPSRGSSGNTIYF

J gene: TRBJ2-1
D gene: NA
clone size: once
V gene: TRBV7-8
CDR3 DNA: TGTGCCAGCAGGGCCTTAGCGGACAATGAGCAGTTCTTC
CDR3 protein: CASRALADNEQFF

J gene: TRBJ1-4
D gene: NA
clone size: NA
V gene: TRBV10-3
CDR3 DNA: TGTGCCATCGGTACAGGGCAGACAACTAATGAAAAACTGTTTTTT
CDR3 protein: CAIGTGQTTNEKLFF

J gene: TRBJ1-2
D gene: TRBD1
clone size: NA
V gene: TRBV7-8
CDR3 DNA: TGTGCCAGCAGCTTATTCGTGGGTCTTCGGGGACAGCAACTATATGGCTACACCTTC
CDR3 protein: CASSLFVGLRGQQLYGYTF

J gene: TRBJ1-6
D gene: TRBD1
clone size: NA
V gene: TRBV6-6
CDR3 DNA: TGTGCCAGCACGTGGGATTCAACAGGGGGGAATTCACCCCTCCACTTT
CDR3 protein: CASTWDSTGGNSPLHF

J gene: TRBJ2-3
D gene: NA
clone size: NA
V gene: TRBV5-6
CDR3 DNA: TGTGCCAGCAGCTTGTGGGCCACAGATACGCAGTATTTT
CDR3 protein: CASSLWATDTQYF

J gene: TRBJ1-6
D gene: NA
clone size: NA
V gene: TRBV7-9
CDR3 DNA: TGTGCCAGCAGCCCTGGGACACCGACCAGCTATAATTCACTCCTCCACTTT
CDR3 protein: CASSPGTPTSYNSLLHF

J gene: TRBJ2-1
D gene: TRBD1
clone size: NA
V gene: TRBV2
CDR3 DNA: TGTGCCAGCAGAGCGGACAGGGGAGGATACAATGAGCAGTTCTTC
CDR3 protein: CASRADRGGYNEQFF

J gene: TRBJ2-7
D gene: NA
clone size: NA
V gene: TRBV18
CDR3 DNA: TGTGCCAGCTCACCACGTCAGGGGTCCGGCGAGCAGTACTTC
CDR3 protein: CASSPRQGSGEQYF

J gene: TRBJ1-4
D gene: TRBD1
clone size: NA
V gene: TRBV3-1/TRBV3-2
CDR3 DNA: TGTGCCAGCAGCCCCACAGGGGGGTATGAAAAACTGTTTTTT
CDR3 protein: CASSPTGGYEKLFF

J gene: TRBJ2-7
D gene: NA
clone size: NA
V gene: TRBV7-8
CDR3 DNA: TGTGCCAGCAGCTTAAGGCGGATCCAACCGTACGAGCAGTACTTC
CDR3 protein: CASSLRRIQPYEQYF

J gene: TRBJ2-2
D gene: TRBD1
clone size: NA
V gene: TRBV15
CDR3 DNA: TGTGCCACCAGCAGGGACAGGGAGACACAAACCGGGGAGCTGTTTTTT
CDR3 protein: CATSRDRETQTGELFF

J gene: TRBJ2-3
D gene: TRBD2
clone size: once
V gene: TRBV9
CDR3 DNA: TGTGCCAGCAGCGTAGGAACCGGGCGGGGGTTCACAGATACGCAGTATTTT
CDR3 protein: CASSVGTGRGFTDTQYF

J gene: TRBJ2-3
D gene: NA
clone size: NA
V gene: TRBV7-9
CDR3 DNA: TGTGCCAGCAGCTTAGCGAAAGGGGGTGAAACAGATACGCAGTATTTT
CDR3 protein: CASSLAKGGETDTQYF

J gene: TRBJ1-6
D gene: NA
clone size: NA
V gene: TRBV5-1
CDR3 DNA: TGCGCCAGCAGCTTGGAAGAGGGCGGAAATTCACCCCTCCACTTT
CDR3 protein: CASSLEEGGNSPLHF

J gene: TRBJ2-5
D gene: NA
clone size: NA
V gene: TRBV5-1
CDR3 DNA: TGCGCCAGCAGCCTAAAACAGGGAAAGGAGACCCAGTACTTC
CDR3 protein: CASSLKQGKETQYF

J gene: TRBJ2-1
D gene: TRBD2
clone size: once
V gene: TRBV11-3
CDR3 DNA: TGTGCCAGCAGCTATAGCGGGGGGTACAATGAGCAGTTCTTC
CDR3 protein: CASSYSGGYNEQFF

J gene: TRBJ2-3
D gene: TRBD2
clone size: NA
V gene: TRBV18
CDR3 DNA: TGTGCCAGCTCACCACGGGGACTAGCGGGCCCAGATACGCAGTATTTT
CDR3 protein: CASSPRGLAGPDTQYF

J gene: TRBJ1-1
D gene: NA
clone size: few
V gene: TRBV6-5
CDR3 DNA: TGTGCCAGCAGGATGACAGTTATGAACACTGAAGCTTTCTTT
CDR3 protein: CASRMTVMNTEAFF

J gene: TRBJ2-3
D gene: TRBD2
clone size: NA
V gene: TRBV25-1
CDR3 DNA: TGTGCCAGCATACGTCCTCGGAGCGGGGGAGTCACAGATACGCAGTATTTT
CDR3 protein: CASIRPRSGGVTDTQYF

J gene: TRBJ2-5
D gene: TRBD2
clone size: NA
V gene: TRBV5-1
CDR3 DNA: TGCGCCAGCAGTGTAGCGGGGGGCCAAGAGACCCAGTACTTC
CDR3 protein: CASSVAGGQETQYF

J gene: TRBJ2-7
D gene: NA
clone size: NA
V gene: TRBV5-4
CDR3 DNA: TGTGCCAGCAGCTTGGGGGGAGGGCAGGGGTCTTACGAGCAGTACTTC
CDR3 protein: CASSLGGGQGSYEQYF

J gene: TRBJ1-2
D gene: TRBD1
clone size: NA
V gene: TRBV19
CDR3 DNA: TGTGCCACCTCAGTTGGAGCGACAGGGAACTATGGCTACACCTTC
CDR3 protein: CATSVGATGNYGYTF